This TCR beta chain was captured by sequencing in a study of cytomegalovirus exposure and HLA in healthy donors. The primer mix had 60 Vbeta and 13 Jbeta primers. Per the authors' pipeline: About 83 million unique TCR beta chains, 9.5 million to 14 million shared, were counted in a later analysis. Generated by immunoSEQ multiplex PCR, the TCRdb table keeps only in-frame clones and is missing some. From that table come the V and J calls and clone size; the DNA was used to work out D and trimming. The table for this sample gives over 120,000 clones. Trimming at V came to 4 bases and at J to 8 bases, leaving 4 bases not matched to a gene. There are 15 residues in the CDR3. The V gene's germline CDR1 is MGHDK and CDR2 SYGVNS.

The source is a male donor in good health and CMV-seronegative. The V and J genes are TRBV25-1 and TRBJ2-1; 14 bases line up with TRBD2. The sequenced sample was PBMCs. In DNA form, the CDR3 reads TGTGCCAGCAGTGCGGGACTAGCGGGAGTGGATGAGCAGTTCTTC. This sequence encodes CASSAGLAGVDEQFF.